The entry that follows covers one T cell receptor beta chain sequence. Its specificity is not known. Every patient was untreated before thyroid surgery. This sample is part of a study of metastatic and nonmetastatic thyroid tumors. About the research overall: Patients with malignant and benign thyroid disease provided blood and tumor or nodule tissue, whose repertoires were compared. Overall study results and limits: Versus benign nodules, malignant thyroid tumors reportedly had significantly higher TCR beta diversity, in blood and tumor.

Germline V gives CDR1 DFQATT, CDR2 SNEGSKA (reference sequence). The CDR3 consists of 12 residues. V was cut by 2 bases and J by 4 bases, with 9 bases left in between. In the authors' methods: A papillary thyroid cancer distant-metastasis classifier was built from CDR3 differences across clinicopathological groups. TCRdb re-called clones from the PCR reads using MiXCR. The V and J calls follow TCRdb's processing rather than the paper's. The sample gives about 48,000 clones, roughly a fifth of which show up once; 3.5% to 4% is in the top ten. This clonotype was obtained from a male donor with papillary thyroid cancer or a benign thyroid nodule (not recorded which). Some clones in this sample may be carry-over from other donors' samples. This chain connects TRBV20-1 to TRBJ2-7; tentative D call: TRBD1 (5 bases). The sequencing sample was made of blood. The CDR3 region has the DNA TGCAGTGCTAGAAGACAGCAATACGAGCAGTACTTC. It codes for CSARRQQYEQYF.